The 23 T cell receptor beta chains reported below all come from one sample, sequenced in a study of shared clonotypes between healthy human individuals. The method was immunoSEQ multiplex PCR; TCRdb's version includes in-frame clones alone and lacks a portion of them. The sample carries 850,000 to 1,100,000 clones, 60% to 85% recorded once. Material: memory CD4+ T cells from PBMCs. The subset denotes: CD45RA-negative fraction. The source of these receptors is a man aged 18 to 30 in good health. Some clones in this sample may be carry-over from other donors' samples.

The chain carries TRBV5-1 and TRBJ1-4, with 9 bases matching TRBD1. Germline V CDR1 and CDR2: SGHRS, YFSETQ. This CDR3 is 15 amino acids long. V lost 5 bases to trimming and J lost 1 base; unmatched junction nucleotides: 3. The CDR3 region has the DNA TGCGCCAGCAGGGGACAGGGAAGAACTAATGAAAAACTGTTTTTT. Residues: CASRGQGRTNEKLFF.

This sequence joins TRBV5-1 and TRBJ2-1; unclear D gene. V gave up 0 bases and J gave up 7 bases, with 17 bases separating them. The CDR3 extends over 16 amino acids. Germline V gene lookup returns CDR1 SGHRS and CDR2 YFSETQ. The CDR3 is CASSLVGWVPLNEQFF. The CDR3 nucleotides are TGCGCCAGCAGCTTGGTTGGGTGGGTTCCACTGAATGAGCAGTTCTTC.

This chain uses TRBV9 with TRBJ2-1; 13 bases map to TRBD2. Germline assignment: CDR1 SGDLS and CDR2 YYNGEE. Germline trimming cut 10 bases from V and 8 bases from J; bases unmatched to any gene: 12. The CDR3 totals 15 residues. In DNA form, the CDR3 reads TGTGCCCGAGGACCCGGGACTAGCGGGAAAGATGAGCAGTTCTTC. Translated: CARGPGTSGKDEQFF.

This clone was picked up a small number of times. The rearrangement uses TRBV2 and TRBJ1-3; D is undetermined. V was trimmed by 3 bases and J by 3 bases, leaving 9 bases between them. This CDR3 is built from 14 residues. Germline CDR1 reads SNHLY; CDR2 reads FYNNEI. DNA of the CDR3: TGTGCCAGCAGTGACGCCGGAATTGGAAACACCATATATTTT. It codes for CASSDAGIGNTIYF.

The chain joins TRBV6-1 to TRBJ1-4, with 7 positions matching TRBD1. CDR3 length: 14 amino acids. V was clipped by 8 bases and J by 8 bases; unmatched bases: 11. Germline V gene data show CDR1 as MNHNS and CDR2 as SASEGT. CDR3: CASAFDRAGEKLFF. The CDR3 DNA reads as TGTGCCAGCGCTTTCGACAGGGCTGGGGAAAAACTGTTTTTT.

The chain links TRBV6-1 to TRBJ2-7, with TRBD1 identical over 7 bases. The CDR3 contains 13 residues. The junction had 7 bases not matched to a gene; V was cut back by 6 bases and J by 5 bases. Germline V gives CDR1 MNHNS, CDR2 SASEGT. CDR3 residues: CASSGDRAHEQYF. CDR3 coding DNA: TGTGCCAGCAGCGGAGACAGGGCGCACGAGCAGTACTTC.

The chain employs TRBV5-1 and TRBJ2-3; 10 bases map to TRBD2. The CDR3 covers 15 residues. The germline V gene has CDR1 SGHRS and CDR2 YFSETQ. The V segment lost 2 bases and the J segment 5 bases; nucleotides outside the gene matches: 5. In nucleotides, the CDR3 is TGCGCCAGCAGCTTACTAGCGGGGCGGGAAGATACGCAGTATTTT. It codes for CASSLLAGREDTQYF.

This clone showed up just a few times. The chain uses TRBV19 and TRBJ2-7; D possibly corresponds to TRBD1 (6 bases). The CDR3 spans 12 residues. The ends were cut back, 5 bases at V and 4 bases at J, with 9 bases in the middle. Germline V gene lookup returns CDR1 LNHDA and CDR2 SQIVND (reference sequence). This CDR3 is CASSQQGYEQYF. As DNA, the CDR3 is TGTGCCAGTAGTCAACAGGGTTACGAGCAGTACTTC.

The V gene is TRBV5-1, the J gene TRBJ1-2; the D is unclear. The germline V gene encodes CDR1 SGHRS and CDR2 YFSETQ. This CDR3 is built from 15 residues. V shed 3 bases and J shed 2 bases, with 14 bases lying between them. The CDR3: CASSSDGATNYGYTF. The CDR3 bases are TGCGCCAGCAGCTCGGACGGAGCCACGAACTATGGCTACACCTTC.

The chain is built from TRBV28 and TRBJ2-5; 8 nucleotides match TRBD2. After removal of 0 bases from V and 1 base from J, the junction contained 4 bases not matched to a gene. The germline gives CDR1 MDHEN, CDR2 SYDVKM. The CDR3 spans 16 residues. The CDR3 protein is CASSLWHSGSQETQYF. The CDR3 coding sequence is TGTGCCAGCAGTTTATGGCACAGCGGGAGCCAAGAGACCCAGTACTTC.

This clone is a singleton in its sample. V gene TRBV9 combines with J gene TRBJ2-2, with TRBD1 matching over 7 bases. V gave up 3 bases and J gave up 1 base; unmatched junction bases: 3. The CDR3 is made up of 15 amino acids. CDR1 and CDR2 from the germline V gene are SGDLS and YYNGEE. CDR3 sequence (DNA): TGTGCCAGCAGCGCCCGACAGGGGAACACCGGGGAGCTGTTTTTT. It specifies CASSARQGNTGELFF.

V is TRBV9 and J is TRBJ1-2; tentative D call: TRBD1 (6 bases). Germline lookup yields CDR1 SGDLS and CDR2 YYNGEE. Deletions cut 8 bases from V and 3 bases from J, with 17 bases between. CDR3 length: 14 amino acids. CDR3 coding DNA: TGTGCCAGTACTAAAGGGGGGTTTGACTATGGCTACACCTTC. It yields the protein CASTKGGFDYGYTF.

V gene TRBV6-6 combines with J gene TRBJ1-2; 10 bases are a match to TRBD1. CDR3 length: 14 residues. Looked up from germline, CDR1 is MNHNY and CDR2 is SVGAGI (reference sequence). V was clipped by 4 bases and J by 1 base; unmatched bases: 0. The CDR3 here is CASSWTGGNYGYTF. CDR3 nucleotides: TGTGCCAGCAGTTGGACAGGGGGTAACTATGGCTACACCTTC.

Points on this clone: The same CDR3 arises from other DNA sequences in this sample as well. Here the CDR3 DNA reads TGTGCCAGCAGTTACCTGAGGACAGGGGGCTCCTACGAGCAGTACTTC. Encoded protein: CASSYLRTGGSYEQYF. This sequence joins TRBV6-5 and TRBJ2-7; 10 bases agree with TRBD1. Germline loops: CDR1 MNHEY, CDR2 SVGAGI. The CDR3 consists of 16 residues. V lost 2 bases to trimming and J lost 0 bases; unmatched junction nucleotides: 4.

This clone was detected a few times. This chain connects TRBV5-1 to TRBJ2-7; the match to TRBD2 covers 7 bases. The CDR3 runs 15 residues. V lost 4 bases, J lost 1 base, and 8 bases stayed unmatched. In germline, CDR1 is SGHRS, CDR2 YFSETQ. Written as DNA, the CDR3 is TGCGCCAGCAGCCCGTCGGCTAGCGGATCCTACGAGCAGTACTTC. Translated: CASSPSASGSYEQYF.

The V call is TRBV5-1, the J call TRBJ2-1; no firm D call. The CDR3 runs to 12 residues. Per the germline V gene, CDR1 is SGHRS and CDR2 is YFSETQ. The V end lost 4 bases, the J end lost 7 bases, and 9 bases lay between the germline ends. DNA of the CDR3: TGCGCCAGCAGCCCAGCGTGGAATGAGCAGTTCTTC. Residues: CASSPAWNEQFF.

The rearrangement uses TRBV9 and TRBJ2-3; D gene ambiguous. V gave up 0 bases and J gave up 3 bases, with 5 bases separating them. Germline-derived CDR1 and CDR2 are SGDLS and YYNGEE. The CDR3 runs 13 residues. The CDR3 nucleotides are TGTGCCAGCAGCGTAGGTTATACAGATACGCAGTATTTT. It codes for CASSVGYTDTQYF.

This chain connects TRBV5-4 to TRBJ1-1; no firm D call. V lost 6 bases, J lost 1 base, and 16 bases lay in between. In germline, CDR1 is SGHNT, CDR2 YYREEE (reference sequence). The CDR3 is 15 amino acids. The CDR3 protein is CASNLPSKSNTEAFF. CDR3 coding DNA: TGTGCCAGCAACCTCCCCAGCAAATCGAACACTGAAGCTTTCTTT.

V and J are TRBV18 and TRBJ2-2; 8 bases match TRBD1. CDR1 and CDR2 (germline): KGHSH, LQKENI. Trimming at V came to 3 bases and at J to 8 bases, leaving 11 bases not matched to a gene. The CDR3 has 16 amino acids. The CDR3 DNA reads as TGTGCCAGCTCACCCCGACAGGGGCTGACGGCAGGGGAGCTGTTTTTT. Translation: CASSPRQGLTAGELFF.

The V call is TRBV9, the J call TRBJ2-3; the match to TRBD2 covers 7 bases. This CDR3 region has 14 residues. Trimming removed 3 bases from V and 3 bases from J; junction bases left unmatched: 4. Germline V gene lookup returns CDR1 SGDLS and CDR2 YYNGEE. Here the CDR3 reads CASSATLATDTQYF. The CDR3 DNA sequence: TGTGCCAGCAGCGCCACACTAGCGACAGATACGCAGTATTTT.

About this clone itself: Just one base apart from a much larger clone, this may be a read error. The CDR3 spells CASSEQEDRATEASF. The CDR3, as DNA: TGTGCCAGCAGTGAACAGGAAGACAGGGCGACTGAAGCTTCCTTT. This chain links TRBV6-1 with TRBJ1-1; 7 bases match TRBD1. CDR1 and CDR2 from the germline V gene are MNHNS and SASEGT. CDR3 length: 15 amino acids.

This clone has only one observation. V is TRBV9 and J is TRBJ2-1, with 12 bases matching TRBD2. Germline V gene data show CDR1 as SGDLS and CDR2 as YYNGEE. The CDR3 sequence is 18 residues long. With 4 bases clipped from V and 3 bases from J, the junction kept 11 bases outside the gene matches. This chain's CDR3 is CASSPLGLAGGVYNEQFF. CDR3 bases: TGTGCCAGCAGCCCCCTGGGGCTAGCGGGAGGGGTCTACAATGAGCAGTTCTTC.

This chain links TRBV2 with TRBJ2-3; tentatively, D is TRBD2 (5 bases). This CDR3 is 11 amino acids long. Trimming removed 5 bases from V and 9 bases from J, with 9 bases in between. From germline, CDR1 is SNHLY and CDR2 FYNNEI. DNA of the CDR3: TGTGCCAGCAGTCGGTGGGAGACGCAGTATTTT. Translation: CASSRWETQYF.